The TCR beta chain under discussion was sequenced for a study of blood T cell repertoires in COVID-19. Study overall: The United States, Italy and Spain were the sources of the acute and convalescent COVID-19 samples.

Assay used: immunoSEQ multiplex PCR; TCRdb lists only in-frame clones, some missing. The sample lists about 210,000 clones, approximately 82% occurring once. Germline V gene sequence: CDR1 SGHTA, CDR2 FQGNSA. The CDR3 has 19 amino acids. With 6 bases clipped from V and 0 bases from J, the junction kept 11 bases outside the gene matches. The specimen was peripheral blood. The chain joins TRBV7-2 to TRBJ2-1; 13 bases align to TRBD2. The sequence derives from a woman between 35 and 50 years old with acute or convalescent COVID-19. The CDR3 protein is CASRRGGTSGISSYNEQFF. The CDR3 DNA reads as TGTGCCAGCAGGCGGGGGGGGACTAGCGGGATTAGCTCCTACAATGAGCAGTTCTTC. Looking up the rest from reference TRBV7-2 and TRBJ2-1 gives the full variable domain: GAGVSQSPSNKVTEKGKDVELRCDPISGHTALYWYRQSLGQGLEFLIYFQGNSAPDKSGLPSDRFSAERTGGSVSTLTIQRTQQEDSAVYLCASRRGGTSGISSYNEQFFGPGTRLTVL.